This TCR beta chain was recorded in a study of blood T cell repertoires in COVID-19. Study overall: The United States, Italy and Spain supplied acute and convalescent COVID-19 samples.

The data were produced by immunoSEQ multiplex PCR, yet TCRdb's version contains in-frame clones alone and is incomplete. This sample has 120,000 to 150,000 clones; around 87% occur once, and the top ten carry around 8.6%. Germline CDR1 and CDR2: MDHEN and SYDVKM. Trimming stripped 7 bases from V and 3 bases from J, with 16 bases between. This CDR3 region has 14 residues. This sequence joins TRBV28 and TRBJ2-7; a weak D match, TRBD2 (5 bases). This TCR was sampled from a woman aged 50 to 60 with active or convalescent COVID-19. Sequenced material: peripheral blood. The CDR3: CASTNGNLDYEQYF. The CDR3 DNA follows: TGTGCCAGCACCAACGGGAACCTGGACTACGAGCAGTACTTC.